Listed below are T cell receptor beta chains from one sample, sequenced in a study of blood T cell repertoires in COVID-19. Using immunoSEQ multiplex PCR, the repertoire was profiled, and TCRdb retains in-frame clones only, with some absent. The sample yields 150,000 or so clones, around 88% seen once. Sequencing was carried out using peripheral blood. These receptors were taken from a woman aged 55-69 years with acute or convalescent COVID-19. The CDR3 runs from the conserved cysteine through the conserved F or W. Each record gives: J gene, V gene, D gene, clone size, CDR3 DNA, CDR3 protein. A D gene is named only where the DNA matches it firmly. Where a row states a size, it is once, few, many or the class of an expanded clone; other rows omit it.

TRBJ1-1	TRBV6-1	TRBD1	once	TGTGCCAGCAGTGAAGGGCCTACATCTGGGACAGTGAACACTGAAGCTTTCTTT	CASSEGPTSGTVNTEAFF
TRBJ2-1	TRBV25-1	NA	few	TGTGCCAGCAGTGAAATTGGGGCGGAACCGTACAATGAGCAGTTCTTC	CASSEIGAEPYNEQFF
TRBJ2-1	TRBV12-3/TRBV12-4	NA	NA	TGTGCCAGCAGTTTACCCCTCGGGAATGAGCAGTTCTTC	CASSLPLGNEQFF
TRBJ1-1	TRBV5-1	TRBD1	NA	TGCGCCAGCAGCGGGACAGACGCGGGTAAAGAAGCTTTCTTT	CASSGTDAGKEAFF
TRBJ2-1	TRBV9	TRBD2	NA	TGTGCCAGCAGCCTTAGCGGGGGGGCCGACAATGAGCAGTTCTTC	CASSLSGGADNEQFF
TRBJ2-7	TRBV15	TRBD1	NA	TGTGCCACCAGCAGAGAGCAAAGGGGGCCCAACGAGCAGTACTTC	CATSREQRGPNEQYF
TRBJ2-1	TRBV7-3	NA	NA	TGTGCCAGCAGCTTATCGAGCTACAATGAGCAGTTCTTC	CASSLSSYNEQFF
TRBJ1-4	TRBV12-3/TRBV12-4	NA	NA	TGTGCCAGCCGGGGGGGACATAATGAAAAACTGTTTTTT	CASRGGHNEKLFF
TRBJ1-2	TRBV27	NA	once	TGTGCCAGCAGTTTAATTTACAGGGACTATGGCTACACCTTC	CASSLIYRDYGYTF
TRBJ2-2	TRBV27	NA	NA	TGTGCCAGCAGTTTCTTGGGGGGAACCGGGGAGCTGTTTTTT	CASSFLGGTGELFF
TRBJ2-3	TRBV2	TRBD2	NA	TGTGCCATTTCCTTGAGGCTAGCGGGTGGAGGGGGCACAGATACGCAGTATTTT	CAISLRLAGGGGTDTQYF
TRBJ1-3	TRBV10-3	TRBD1	once	TGTGCCATCAGTGTGACAGGGACGGGCTCTGGAAACACCATATATTTT	CAISVTGTGSGNTIYF
TRBJ2-3	TRBV11-3	NA	NA	TGTGCCAGCAGCTTAGTGGGCGCGAGAGATACGCAGTATTTT	CASSLVGARDTQYF
TRBJ1-2	TRBV5-1	NA	NA	TGCGCCAGCAGCTCTTTGGGGGGTGACTATGGCTACACCTTC	CASSSLGGDYGYTF
TRBJ2-6	TRBV18	NA	NA	TGTGCCAGCTCACCACCGACGGGTTCTGGGGCCAACGTCCTGACTTTC	CASSPPTGSGANVLTF
TRBJ2-1	TRBV28	NA	NA	TGTGCCAGCAGTGCTGACAGGCTCTCCTTCAATGAGCAGTTCTTC	CASSADRLSFNEQFF
TRBJ1-1	TRBV10-3	TRBD1	NA	TGTGCCATCAGCCCAGGACAGGGTGGTGAAGCTTTCTTT	CAISPGQGGEAFF
TRBJ1-1	TRBV27	NA	once	TGTGCCAGCAGTTTAGCGGCAGGGCTTACCTTGAACACTGAAGCTTTCTTT	CASSLAAGLTLNTEAFF
TRBJ1-1	TRBV5-1	TRBD1	NA	TGCGCCAGCAGCTTGGTGGGACAGGGAACCACTGAAGCTTTCTTT	CASSLVGQGTTEAFF
TRBJ1-2	TRBV11-1	NA	NA	TGTGCCAGCACCACCCTGCGGGAGTTTTCGGGCTACACCTTC	CASTTLREFSGYTF
TRBJ1-6	TRBV3-1/TRBV3-2	TRBD1	NA	TGTGCCAGCAGTCCGGGACAGTCTAATTCACCCCTCCACTTT	CASSPGQSNSPLHF
TRBJ2-7	TRBV10-3	NA	NA	TGTGCCATCAGTGAAACTGGGAAACAAGGAGGCGAGCAGTACTTC	CAISETGKQGGEQYF
TRBJ1-1	TRBV29-1	TRBD1	few	TGCAGCGCCCCCGGACAGGGGTACACTGAAGCTTTCTTT	CSAPGQGYTEAFF
TRBJ2-1	TRBV7-3	NA	once	TGTGCCAGCAGCCAACCCGCGGGGTTGGGGGTCAATGAGCAGTTCTTC	CASSQPAGLGVNEQFF
TRBJ1-2	TRBV4-3	TRBD1	once	TGCGCCAGCAGCTTCAGCGTGAGAGACAGGGGGCTTGACTATGGCTACACCTTC	CASSFSVRDRGLDYGYTF
TRBJ1-6	TRBV7-9	NA	NA	TGTGCCAGCAGCTTACAGGGTTCCTATAATTCACCCCTCCACTTT	CASSLQGSYNSPLHF
TRBJ1-1	TRBV4-3	TRBD1	NA	TGCGCCAGCAGCCAAGGGACAGGGGGAGGTTACACTGAAGCTTTCTTT	CASSQGTGGGYTEAFF
TRBJ1-2	TRBV29-1	TRBD1	NA	TGCAGCGCTGACAGGGGGAGTAACTATGGCTACACCTTC	CSADRGSNYGYTF
TRBJ1-1	TRBV28	TRBD1	NA	TGTGCCAGCAGTACGCCCGGACAGGCGGATTGGGCTTTCTTT	CASSTPGQADWAFF
TRBJ2-7	TRBV4-1	NA	NA	TGCGCCAGCAGCAAAGTACTCCGGGACTCTCTGGGGGAGCAGTACTTC	CASSKVLRDSLGEQYF
TRBJ2-1	TRBV28	NA	NA	TGTGCCAGCAGTTTTCGAGGAGTACTTTACAATGAGCAGTTCTTC	CASSFRGVLYNEQFF
TRBJ2-1	TRBV5-1	NA	NA	TGCGCCAGCAGCTTGAATCTCGGGGACTACAATGAGCAGTTCTTC	CASSLNLGDYNEQFF
TRBJ2-3	TRBV4-3	NA	NA	TGCGCCAGCAGCCAAGAGGACTCCGTTACGCAGTATTTT	CASSQEDSVTQYF
TRBJ1-1	TRBV30	TRBD1	few	TGTGCTAGGGACAACAGGGGGGGCACTGAAGCTTTCTTT	CARDNRGGTEAFF
TRBJ2-1	TRBV10-2	TRBD2	NA	TGCGCCAGCAGAATACTAGCGGGGGCCTACAATGAGCAGTTCTTC	CASRILAGAYNEQFF
TRBJ2-2	TRBV6-4	NA	few	TGTGCCAGCAGTGAGGGCAACACCGGGGAGCTGTTTTTT	CASSEGNTGELFF
TRBJ2-3	TRBV30	NA	once	TGTGCCTGTGCGGGCCAGTTGTCCGCGCAGTATTTT	CACAGQLSAQYF
TRBJ1-1	TRBV18	NA	NA	TGTGCCAGCTCACCGGATCAGGGGCAGAACACTGAAGCTTTCTTT	CASSPDQGQNTEAFF
TRBJ1-1	TRBV19	NA	NA	TGTGCCAGTAGTATAGGGCCAGGGTCCCCAACTGAAGCTTTCTTT	CASSIGPGSPTEAFF
TRBJ2-3	TRBV19	TRBD2	NA	TGTGCCAGTAGTAGTAGCGGGGGGGCAGATACGCAGTATTTT	CASSSSGGADTQYF
TRBJ1-1	TRBV5-1	TRBD1	NA	TGCGCCAGCAGCTGGACAGGGATCGGTTCTGAAGCTTTCTTT	CASSWTGIGSEAFF
TRBJ1-4	TRBV5-1	TRBD1	NA	TGCGCCAGCAGCGCCGGGACAGTCCGTAATGAAAAACTGTTTTTT	CASSAGTVRNEKLFF
TRBJ1-2	TRBV30	TRBD1	NA	TGTGCCTGGAGTGTACGGGACAGGGCTGGGGGCTACACCTTC	CAWSVRDRAGGYTF
TRBJ1-3	TRBV28	TRBD1	NA	TGTGCCAGCAGTTCCCGTAGGACAGGGGCAGGAAACACCATATATTTT	CASSSRRTGAGNTIYF
TRBJ1-2	TRBV6-6	TRBD1	NA	TGTGCCAGCAGTTCCCTAGACAGGGGAAACGGCTACACCTTC	CASSSLDRGNGYTF
TRBJ2-7	TRBV2	TRBD1	NA	TGTGCCAGCAGTACAGACAGGGGAGAATACGAGCAGTACTTC	CASSTDRGEYEQYF
TRBJ2-2	TRBV7-2	TRBD2	few	TGTGCCAGCAGCCGCTCTAGCGGGGGGGCCACCGGGGAGCTGTTTTTT	CASSRSSGGATGELFF
TRBJ2-5	TRBV6-5	TRBD2	NA	TGTGCCAGCAGTCAACTAGCGGGGGTTACAGAGACCCAGTACTTC	CASSQLAGVTETQYF